Included here is one T cell receptor (beta chain) sequence, with context. The CDR3 sequence is 15 residues long. The V gene lost 4 bases and the J gene lost 6 bases, with 16 bases spanning the gap. Germline CDR1 and CDR2: SGHTA and FQGNSA. This entry comes from a study of blood T cell repertoires in COVID-19. Exposed study participants had met a COVID-19 case within 2 weeks before entry. Original processing methods: Estimated nucleated cell counts came from reference gene primer amplification. Profiling relied on immunoSEQ multiplex PCR, and the TCRdb table lists in-frame clones only, not all of them. The V and J calls and clone size come from that table; D and trimming were worked out from the DNA. The table records roughly 260,000 clones, approximately 83% of them present only once.

The TCR was taken from a woman between 40 and 50 years old who had been exposed to COVID-19. Sample: PBMCs or T cells enriched from blood (not recorded which). J is TRBJ1-5 and V is TRBV7-2; D unclear. CDR3 in amino acids: CASSSSRVPSQPQHF. The CDR3 coding sequence is TGTGCCAGCAGCTCTAGCCGGGTTCCTAGTCAGCCCCAGCATTTT.